Listed below are T cell receptor beta chains from one sample, sequenced in a study of blood T cell repertoires in COVID-19. Profiling relied on immunoSEQ multiplex PCR, and the TCRdb table lists in-frame clones only, not all of them. The sample records 400,000 to 500,000 clones, more than 70% being singletons. Sequencing was carried out using PBMCs or T cells enriched from blood (not recorded which). The receptors originated from a young woman who had been exposed to COVID-19. CDR3s include the opening cysteine and the closing phenylalanine or tryptophan. The D gene is left open where the match is weak.

D,V,CDR3
.,TRBV27,CASSLKEHSEAFF
TRBD1,TRBV7-3,CASSPAGGPRDEQYF
.,TRBV21-1,CARKGLAGGGEQFF
.,TRBV28,CASIRGSSGANVLTF
TRBD1,TRBV5-1,CASSQGQGLYEQYF
.,TRBV7-2,CASSLRGPIGELFF
.,TRBV24-1,CATSDAGVEQYF
.,TRBV20-1,CSASAGEQYF
TRBD2,TRBV7-3,CASSPLAGPYNEQFF
.,TRBV19,CASSSVTDTQYF
.,TRBV27,CASSLSFRYEQYF
.,TRBV7-8,CASSAGETHQETQYF
TRBD2,TRBV7-2,CASRPQTGTSGQETQYF
TRBD1,TRBV28,CASSFRGPKNTEAFF
TRBD1,TRBV28,CASRPRDRYNSPLHF
TRBD1,TRBV18,CASSRVQGAASYEQYF
.,TRBV7-2,CASSLLAGSGNTIYF
TRBD1,TRBV28,CASSFQGQGSNQPQHF
TRBD1,TRBV5-1,CASSSGQETNQYF
TRBD2,TRBV14,CASSPLTSGRMPYQETQYF
TRBD2,TRBV14,CASSLGLAASTDTQYF
TRBD2,TRBV6-5,CASSWGGKGYNEQFF
.,TRBV9,CASSGFGTTYNSPLHF
.,TRBV28,CASSLVTGHTEAFF
.,TRBV7-6,CASSLSTPDRLAPSSYEQYF
TRBD2,TRBV7-2,CASSLDVTSGSLYNEQFF
.,TRBV4-3,CASSRTPGSGANVLTF
.,TRBV2,CASSDLRYGYTF
TRBD1,TRBV5-5,CASSLAGGQGVYSPLHF
.,TRBV2,CASSETDYEQYF
TRBD2,TRBV10-2,CASRLQGLADTDTQYF
.,TRBV14,CASSPDRVVQFF
TRBD2,TRBV10-3,CAPHEERGGADEQFF
.,TRBV10-3,CAISTASPTNEQFF
.,TRBV9,CASSVVSGEGGELFF
.,TRBV4-3,CASSHRGALRGYTF
.,TRBV7-7,CASSRALNTEAFF
.,TRBV28,CASSLYANEQYF
TRBD1,TRBV7-9,CASSLSAGTGGDEQYF
TRBD2,TRBV19,CARTSGSGNEQFF
TRBD1,TRBV10-3,CAISEPRNRGNEQFF
TRBD1,TRBV28,CASSAPDRPNSPQHF
TRBD1,TRBV7-6,CASSYSTGDSGANVLTF
TRBD2,TRBV4-1,CASSQDLGGRWGNEQYF
TRBD1,TRBV27,CARRQGGEQYF
TRBD1,TRBV15,CATSRDRTGGGYTF
TRBD1,TRBV7-6,CASSLGGQGAPGYTF
.,TRBV18,CASSTGTPQYEQYF
.,TRBV28,CASSSVAPLDRHGYTF
TRBD1,TRBV7-2,CASSLVQGAYEQYF
.,TRBV6-2/TRBV6-3,CASSYLRGQETQYF
TRBD1,TRBV18,CASSPRQGDKGYGYTF
.,TRBV2,CASENPLTDTQYF